Presented here are 8 T cell receptor beta chains from one specimen sequenced in a study of T cells in narcolepsy listed by TCRdb under 2018. Libraries came from the immunoSEQ multiplex PCR assay. TCRdb took over this immuneACCESS table, retaining in-frame rearrangements with V and J assigned. Such tables are incomplete; in checked studies, under half of the missing clones stem from an unresolved V gene, and the remainder is unexplained. The sample table holds some 32,000 clones, of which under 85% were seen once. Of the sample, under 5% is held by the ten largest clones. Material: memory (CD45RA-) CD4+ T cells from blood. Explained via the paper, the cell subset or site label denotes: memory T cells sorted ex vivo from peripheral blood. The receptors were gathered from a human donor in good health.

The chain recombines TRBV6-5 with TRBJ1-3; 7 nucleotides match TRBD1. CDR1 and CDR2 (germline): MNHEY, SVGAGI. This CDR3 is built from 14 residues. Germline trimming cut 5 bases from V and 4 bases from J; bases unmatched to any gene: 5. CDR3 DNA sequence: TGTGCCAGCAGTGCCGACAGGGCAGGAAACACCATATATTTT. Translated, it gives CASSADRAGNTIYF.

Details on this clone: The junction does not match germline at one end; this may be a read error. The V and J genes are TRBV5-4 and TRBJ1-2; the D gene is possibly TRBD1 (5 bases). Germline values: CDR1 SGHNT, CDR2 YYREEE (reference sequence). CDR3 length: 15 residues. CDR3 residues: CTSSLGGGFNYGYTF. In nucleotides, the CDR3 is TGTACCAGCAGCTTGGGTGGGGGTTTTAACTATGGCTACACCTTC.

The chain couples TRBV11-1 to TRBJ1-1; TRBD1 agrees at 9 bases. This CDR3 is built from 15 residues. Germline CDR1 and CDR2: SGHAT and FQDESV (reference sequence). J lost 4 bases, V lost 0 bases, and 3 bases had no gene match. In nucleotides, the CDR3 is TGTGCCAGCAGCTTAGCCGGGACAGGGATCACTGAAGCTTTCTTT. Its protein is CASSLAGTGITEAFF.

CDR3 residues: CASSFSPGGVNYGYTF. CDR3 DNA: TGTGCCAGCAGCTTCTCCCCGGGGGGTGTGAACTATGGCTACACCTTC. J is TRBJ1-2 and V is TRBV5-6; a weak D match, TRBD1 (5 bases). Germline lookup yields CDR1 SGHDT and CDR2 YYEEEE. The CDR3 has 16 amino acids. The ends were cut back, 2 bases at V and 2 bases at J, with 16 bases in the middle.

This chain uses TRBV7-2 with TRBJ2-5; D call uncertain. V gave up 2 bases and J gave up 0 bases, with 7 bases separating them. The CDR3 consists of 14 residues. In germline, CDR1 is SGHTA, CDR2 FQGNSA. CDR3 in amino acids: CASSLTAYQETQYF. The CDR3 nucleotides read TGTGCCAGCAGCTTAACGGCGTACCAAGAGACCCAGTACTTC.

With respect to this clone: Germline and junction disagree at one end, which may indicate a read error. The V and J genes are TRBV29-1 and TRBJ1-2; possibly TRBD1 for D (5 bases). CDR3 length: 13 amino acids. Germline loops: CDR1 SQVTM, CDR2 ANQGSEA. Written as DNA, the CDR3 is TGCAGCGCGAGCCAGTCACGGTGGCAGGGAGGCACTTTC. Its protein is CSASQSRWQGGTF.

This chain links TRBV7-3 with TRBJ2-2; 7 bases fit TRBD1. The CDR3 extends over 15 amino acids. Germline trimming cut 0 bases from V and 4 bases from J; bases unmatched to any gene: 2. Per the germline V gene, CDR1 is SGHTA and CDR2 is FQGTGA. The CDR3 protein is CASSLTGGITGELFF. In DNA, the CDR3 is TGTGCCAGCAGCTTAACAGGGGGCATCACCGGGGAGCTGTTTTTT.

This clone turned up a few times. This chain connects TRBV6-1 to TRBJ1-1; D is unresolved. Germline V gene data show CDR1 as MNHNS and CDR2 as SASEGT. This CDR3 region has 13 residues. Between the trimmed V and J ends, which lost 6 bases and 4 bases, there was a span of 12 bases. The CDR3 reads CASRAGMGTEAFF. For the CDR3, the DNA is TGTGCCAGCAGGGCGGGGATGGGCACTGAAGCTTTCTTT.